Described below is a single T cell receptor (beta chain) sequence and its context. V was cut by 8 bases and J by 4 bases, with 14 bases left in between. The V gene's germline CDR1 is MRHNA and CDR2 SNTAGT. There are 14 residues in the CDR3. Assay: immunoSEQ multiplex PCR; the TCRdb copy retains only in-frame clones and omits some. The sample lists fewer than 100,000 clones; roughly 80% were seen once. This entry belongs to a study of PD-1 blockade in mismatch repair-deficient tumors. Study context: Patients had about eleven mismatch repair-deficient cancer types and were previously treated and progressing.

This receptor was taken from an adult with mismatch repair-deficient cancer. Source: peripheral blood, taken 12 weeks after starting pembrolizumab. The chain recombines TRBV6-4 with TRBJ2-2, with no clear D. CDR3 in amino acids: CASAGTPGTGELFF. In nucleotides, the CDR3 is TGTGCCAGCGCTGGAACCCCGGGCACCGGGGAGCTGTTTTTT.